This paragraph reports one TCR beta chain. Its antigen is not identified. This CDR3 has 11 residues. Germline CDR1 and CDR2: MGHDK and SYGVNS. V was cut by 7 bases and J by 7 bases, with 10 bases left in between. These data originate in a study of molecular identifiers for immune sequencing clone quantification. Library preparation followed earlier protocols using designated TCR primers. A single record per CDR3 protein comes from TCRdb applying MiXCR to the PCR reads. The repertoire includes 600,000 to 650,000 distinct CDR3 sequences, approximately 20% of them detected once, and roughly 0.9% sits in the top ten. Notes on the study in general: Reports indicate spiked Jurkat TCR RNA from one cell could be found among roughly 980,000 naive cells. The study found clones above 20 RNA copies held over 98% of effector molecules and under 1% in naive cells.

Sequences were obtained from naive CD8+ T cells from blood, with Jurkat cell RNA spiked in. As for subset: FACS-sorted CD8+CD4-CCR7+CD45RA+ naive T cells. The clonotype was recovered from a human donor in good health. Some libraries in this study had Jurkat cell RNA spiked in. The chain is built from TRBV25-1 and TRBJ2-5, with D uncertain. The CDR3 nucleotides are TGTGCCAGCAACATTGGTGGGACCCAGTACTTC. Translated, it gives CASNIGGTQYF.